Included here is one TCR beta chain sequence, with context. Its target is unknown. The data originate from a study of shared clonotypes between healthy human individuals. Across the whole study: Donors consisted of two women and a few men between 18 and 49.

The germline V gene has CDR1 SGHVS and CDR2 FQNEAQ. The CDR3 is 15 residues long. V lost 1 base and J lost 2; bases outside the gene matches: 5. The study's findings and limits: When compared with the clonotypes that were shared by all four sorted-subset donors, the non-shared clonotypes turned out to have lower generation probabilities.

Method: immunoSEQ multiplex PCR; TCRdb's copy keeps in-frame clones and lacks some. The table lists millions of clones, 85% to 95% of them singletons. Sequenced material: naive CD4+ T cells sorted from blood. Noted subset: CD45RA+ positively selected. The chain links TRBV7-8 to TRBJ2-7, with 7 bases identical to TRBD2. The receptor comes from a man between 18 and 35 years old in good health. The CDR3 sequence is CASSLGAGVPYEQYF. CDR3 DNA sequence: TGTGCCAGCAGCTTAGGTGCGGGAGTCCCCTACGAGCAGTACTTC.